The present T cell receptor (beta chain) was sequenced within a study of beta chain features in type 1 diabetes. Study in general: Healthy donors and patients showed comparable age, gender and cell yields.

On average, the one heparinised blood draw given by each donor was approximately 120 mL. Via CD45RO/CCR7/CD25/CD127/CD95/CD27, cells of the CD4+ naive, central memory, regulatory and stem cell-like memory subsets were sorted. Each sorted fraction was over 95% pure. Expressed TCRB transcripts were sequenced, since all the RNA that had been isolated was reverse transcribed. Only in-frame clones appear in the TCRdb table, and some are missing; sequencing was by immunoSEQ multiplex PCR. The table includes fewer than 350,000 clones, under 8.5% detected once. The sequence derives from a woman aged 18-35 years in good health. The sample taken for sequencing was central memory CD4+ T cells from blood.

Written as DNA, the CDR3 is TGCGCCAGCAGCCAAGGCGGGGTTGGGGATGAAGCTTTCTTT. Protein sequence: CASSQGGVGDEAFF. The chain employs TRBV4-3 and TRBJ1-1, with D unclear. Trimming pared 1 base from V and 7 bases from J, leaving 13 bases between. This CDR3 is built from 14 residues. CDR1 and CDR2 (germline): LGHNA, YSLEER.